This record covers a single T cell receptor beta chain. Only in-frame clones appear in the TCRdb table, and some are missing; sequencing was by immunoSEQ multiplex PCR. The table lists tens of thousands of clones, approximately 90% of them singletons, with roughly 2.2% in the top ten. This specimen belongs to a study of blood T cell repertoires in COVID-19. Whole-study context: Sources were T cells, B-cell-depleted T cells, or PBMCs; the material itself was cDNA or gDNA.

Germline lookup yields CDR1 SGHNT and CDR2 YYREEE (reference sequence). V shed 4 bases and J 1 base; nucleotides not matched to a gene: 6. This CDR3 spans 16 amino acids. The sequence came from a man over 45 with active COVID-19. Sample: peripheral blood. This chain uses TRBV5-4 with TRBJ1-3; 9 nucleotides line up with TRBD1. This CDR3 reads CASSPDRGFSGNTIYF. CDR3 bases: TGTGCCAGCAGCCCGGACAGGGGTTTTTCTGGAAACACCATATATTTT.